This T cell receptor beta chain was found in a study of beta chain features in type 1 diabetes (dated by TCRdb to 2016 to 2018). In the study overall: No differences in mean age, gender distribution, total cell number or subset yield were found between patients and healthy donors. Across all samples, roughly 110,000,000 sorted cells were examined, and cell number per subset correlated strongly with RNA yield. The study compared the TCRB repertoires of sorted circulating CD4+ T cell subsets in recently diagnosed type 1 diabetes patients with those in matched healthy donors. Regulatory and stem cell-like memory subsets were obtained from only 8 patients and roughly 8 healthy donors, while naive and central memory subsets were obtained from all 30 or so donors.

Each donor gave one peripheral blood draw, about 110 mL on average, collected into heparinised tubes. Using a panel that included CD45RO, CCR7, CD25, CD127, CD95 and CD27, naive, central memory, regulatory and stem cell-like memory CD4+ T cells were sorted on a BD FACSAria II. All sorted populations exceeded 95% purity. PBMCs were separated immediately by Lymphoprep density gradient centrifugation and were stained directly, without being cultured. So that batch effects would be minimized, each experiment stained and sorted samples in pairs, pairing one healthy donor with one patient. Looking up the germline V gene yields CDR1 MDHEN and CDR2 SYDVKM. Spanning cysteine to phenylalanine, the CDR3 consists of 14 amino acids. The kept DNA is CDR3 alone, 42 bases in frame from the first base. Trimming leaves V shorter by 5 bases and J shorter by 5 bases, with the junction holding 5 bases beyond the gene matches.

The entire isolated RNA was reverse transcribed using the High Capacity cDNA Reverse Transcription Kit, and thus expressed TCRB transcripts were sequenced. Naive, central memory and regulatory T cell samples underwent deep immunoSEQ sequencing, averaging roughly 3.3 million total reads per sample. After sorted cells were lysed in RLT buffer, RNA was extracted with DNase-treated RNeasy Micro or Mini kits, with the choice depending on cell number. To prevent cross-contamination, each cell subset was processed individually, whereas patient and healthy donor samples were processed jointly. The immunoSEQ multiplex PCR was used to amplify TCRB sequences from cDNA, generating 87-bp fragments that spanned the CDR3 region. Sequencing of the amplicons was done on the Illumina HiSeq platform. Turning to the authors' computational methods: PCR bias was computationally corrected using synthetic template baselines, reads within Hamming distance 2 were collapsed, and singletons that could not be merged were discarded. Reads were aligned against IMGT to assign V, D and J genes, CDR3 length and insertions or deletions at six rearrangement sites. Within each subset, clonotype counts were normalized to the number of sorted cells before true diversity and Gini coefficients were calculated with the tcR R package. The overlap coefficient, calculated on TCRB nucleotide sequences, was used to quantify repertoire sharing. TCRdb took this table from immuneACCESS and kept in-frame rearrangements with V and J called. Such tables lack part of the clones; where checked against another copy, unresolved V genes explain under half of the gap, and the rest is unexplained. The D gene and trimming were derived from the DNA, and the V and J assignments and clone size from that table. The table for this sample lists around 280,000 clones; about 7.8% of them were counted only once. The ten largest account for over 0.8% of the sample.

Only a few counts were recorded for this clone. Its antigen is not yet known. No much larger clone exists at a distance of one base, and base qualities are not known. Study-wide conclusions, independent of this receptor: Shorter templates might have been favored by PCR, but patient and control samples were amplified and corrected together, so both groups would have been affected equally by any skew. Patients with type 1 diabetes made fewer insertions and deleted more nucleotides at VDJ recombination sites, implying thymic rearrangement abnormalities. A moderate but significant shortening of TCRB CDR3 length was observed in type 1 diabetes patients in all four CD4+ subsets. Only small numbers of individuals were included in the HLA sub-analyses, which left unresolved whether HLA type had any influence on TCRB rearrangement. Naive, central memory and regulatory TCRB repertoires appeared to be more alike among patients than among healthy donors. Because cDNA was sequenced instead of genomic DNA, activated cells with high expression could be over-represented, although the groups did not differ in activation or CD3 levels.

This clonotype originated in a woman aged 18-30 years in good health. The chain was built from TRBV28 and TRBJ2-5, with 10 bases aligning to TRBD2. The sequencing input was central memory CD4+ T cells from blood. Here is the DNA: TGTGCCAGCAGTAGCGGGGGGGCCCTGGAGACCCAGTACTTC. Its amino acids are CASSSGGALETQYF.